These T cell receptor beta chains were read from a single sample in a study of shared clonotypes between healthy human individuals. The protocol was immunoSEQ multiplex PCR, while the TCRdb copy is restricted to in-frame clones and leaves out a portion. The sample includes about 340,000 clones, more than 60% of them seen just once. Source material: memory CD4+ T cells sorted from blood. These receptors all stem from a man aged 25-45 years in good health. The CDR3 runs from the conserved cysteine through the conserved F or W. Fields, in order: clone size, J gene, V gene, D gene, CDR3 DNA, CDR3 protein. A D gene is named only where the DNA matches it firmly. Clone size is not always given. Where it is, it says once, few, many or a class for expanded clones.

abundance: -
j_gene: TRBJ1-2
v_gene: TRBV4-3
d_gene: TRBD1
CDR3nt: TGCGCCAGCAGCCAAGCTGGGACAGTCAACTATGGCTACACCTTC
CDR3aa: CASSQAGTVNYGYTF

abundance: -
j_gene: TRBJ1-3
v_gene: TRBV19
d_gene: -
CDR3nt: TGTGCCACCGGACCCTACCCAATCTCTGGAAACACCATATATTTT
CDR3aa: CATGPYPISGNTIYF

abundance: -
j_gene: TRBJ2-2
v_gene: TRBV5-4
d_gene: TRBD2
CDR3nt: TGTGCCAGCAGCTGGGGACTAGCGGGCCCCGGGGAGCTGTTTTTT
CDR3aa: CASSWGLAGPGELFF

abundance: -
j_gene: TRBJ2-5
v_gene: TRBV11-2
d_gene: -
CDR3nt: TGTGCCAGCAGCTTAGGGGCTCTAGAGGGACACCAGTACTTC
CDR3aa: CASSLGALEGHQYF

abundance: once
j_gene: TRBJ1-1
v_gene: TRBV5-8
d_gene: -
CDR3nt: TGTGCCACCACAGGGTTCTCTGAAGCTTTCTTT
CDR3aa: CATTGFSEAFF

abundance: -
j_gene: TRBJ2-1
v_gene: TRBV5-1
d_gene: -
CDR3nt: TGCGCCAGCAGCTTGGCCCTCGGCTCCCCCAATGAGCAGTTCTTC
CDR3aa: CASSLALGSPNEQFF

abundance: -
j_gene: TRBJ2-2
v_gene: TRBV18
d_gene: -
CDR3nt: TGTGCCAGCTCACCACCGATCGTACGGCCCGGGGAGCTGTTTTTT
CDR3aa: CASSPPIVRPGELFF

abundance: many
j_gene: TRBJ2-1
v_gene: TRBV19
d_gene: -
CDR3nt: TGTGCCAGTAGTACCGACGGGTCGGGGAGCTCCTACAATGAGCAGTTCTTC
CDR3aa: CASSTDGSGSSYNEQFF

abundance: -
j_gene: TRBJ1-5
v_gene: TRBV6-1
d_gene: -
CDR3nt: TGTGCCAGTCACGGGTCTTCTCAGCCCCAGCATTTT
CDR3aa: CASHGSSQPQHF

abundance: many
j_gene: TRBJ2-7
v_gene: TRBV6-1
d_gene: TRBD2
CDR3nt: TGTGCCAGCAGTGAAGCGCTAGCGGGCTCCTACGAGCAGTACTTC
CDR3aa: CASSEALAGSYEQYF

abundance: -
j_gene: TRBJ2-3
v_gene: TRBV19
d_gene: -
CDR3nt: TGTGCCACCGGGACGAAATCAGATACGCAGTATTTT
CDR3aa: CATGTKSDTQYF

abundance: once
j_gene: TRBJ1-2
v_gene: TRBV4-3
d_gene: TRBD1
CDR3nt: TGCGCCAGTCGTCAGACAGGGGGCGGGTATGGCTACACCTTC
CDR3aa: CASRQTGGGYGYTF

abundance: -
j_gene: TRBJ1-5
v_gene: TRBV18
d_gene: -
CDR3nt: TGTGCCAGCTCACCGGGGACGAGAGATCAGCCCCAGCATTTT
CDR3aa: CASSPGTRDQPQHF

abundance: once
j_gene: TRBJ2-2
v_gene: TRBV5-6
d_gene: -
CDR3nt: TGTGCCAGCAGCTTAGTCTTGAACACCGGGGAGCTGTTTTTT
CDR3aa: CASSLVLNTGELFF

abundance: -
j_gene: TRBJ2-7
v_gene: TRBV7-2
d_gene: TRBD2
CDR3nt: TGTGCCAGCAGCTTAGCTAGCGGGGTAACCTACGAGCAGTACTTC
CDR3aa: CASSLASGVTYEQYF

abundance: -
j_gene: TRBJ2-2
v_gene: TRBV5-6
d_gene: TRBD1
CDR3nt: TGTGCCAGCAGCTTGAAGACAGGGTTGGGGACCGGGGAGCTGTTTTTT
CDR3aa: CASSLKTGLGTGELFF

abundance: many
j_gene: TRBJ2-7
v_gene: TRBV5-5
d_gene: TRBD2
CDR3nt: TGTGCCAGCAGAACCACTAGCGGGACGAGCTCCTACGAGCAGTACTTC
CDR3aa: CASRTTSGTSSYEQYF

abundance: -
j_gene: TRBJ2-1
v_gene: TRBV5-1
d_gene: -
CDR3nt: TGCGCCAGCAGCTCCGTTCCCACCCACTCCTACAATGAGCAGTTCTTC
CDR3aa: CASSSVPTHSYNEQFF

abundance: once
j_gene: TRBJ2-1
v_gene: TRBV6-1
d_gene: TRBD2
CDR3nt: TGTGCCAGCAGTGAATTTAGCGGGAGGGCGGATGAGCAGTTCTTC
CDR3aa: CASSEFSGRADEQFF

abundance: -
j_gene: TRBJ2-7
v_gene: TRBV7-9
d_gene: -
CDR3nt: TGTGCCAGCAGCTTAACACGTTCGGGCGAGCAGTACTTC
CDR3aa: CASSLTRSGEQYF

abundance: -
j_gene: TRBJ2-7
v_gene: TRBV29-1
d_gene: TRBD1
CDR3nt: TGCAGCGTGTCCGGGACAGGGGCCCTTCCCTACGAGCAGTACTTC
CDR3aa: CSVSGTGALPYEQYF

abundance: -
j_gene: TRBJ2-1
v_gene: TRBV5-6
d_gene: TRBD2
CDR3nt: TGTGCCAGCAGCGGAAGGACTAGCGGGAGGGATGAGCAGTTCTTC
CDR3aa: CASSGRTSGRDEQFF

abundance: -
j_gene: TRBJ2-2
v_gene: TRBV5-1
d_gene: TRBD2
CDR3nt: TGCGCCAGCAGCCCAACTGGGACTAGCGACACCGGGGAGCTGTTTTTT
CDR3aa: CASSPTGTSDTGELFF

abundance: few
j_gene: TRBJ2-1
v_gene: TRBV7-9
d_gene: TRBD2
CDR3nt: TGTGCCAGCAGCTTAAGTCTAGCGGGTTCCTACAATGAGCAGTTCTTC
CDR3aa: CASSLSLAGSYNEQFF

abundance: -
j_gene: TRBJ1-1
v_gene: TRBV19
d_gene: -
CDR3nt: TGTGCCAGTAGTACGTCGTTGAACACTGAAGCTTTCTTT
CDR3aa: CASSTSLNTEAFF

abundance: -
j_gene: TRBJ2-3
v_gene: TRBV5-1
d_gene: TRBD2
CDR3nt: TGCGCCAGCAGCTCCGGACTAGCGGGTATCGTAGATACGCAGTATTTT
CDR3aa: CASSSGLAGIVDTQYF

abundance: -
j_gene: TRBJ2-1
v_gene: TRBV28
d_gene: -
CDR3nt: TGTGCCAGCAGGGACCAGGGGAAATGGCAGTTCTTC
CDR3aa: CASRDQGKWQFF